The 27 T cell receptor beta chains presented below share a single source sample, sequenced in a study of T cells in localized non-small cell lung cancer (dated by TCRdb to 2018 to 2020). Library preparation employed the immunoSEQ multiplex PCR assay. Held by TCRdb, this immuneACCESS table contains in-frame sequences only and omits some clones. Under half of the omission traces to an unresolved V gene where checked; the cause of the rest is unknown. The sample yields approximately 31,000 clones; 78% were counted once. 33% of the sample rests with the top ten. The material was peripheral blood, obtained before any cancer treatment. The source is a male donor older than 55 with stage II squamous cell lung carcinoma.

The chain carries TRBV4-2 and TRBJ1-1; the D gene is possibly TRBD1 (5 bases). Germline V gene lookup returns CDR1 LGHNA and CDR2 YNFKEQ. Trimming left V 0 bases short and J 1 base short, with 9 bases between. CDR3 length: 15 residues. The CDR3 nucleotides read TGTGCCAGCAGCCAAGATCTGACAGCGAACACTGAAGCTTTCTTT. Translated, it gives CASSQDLTANTEAFF.

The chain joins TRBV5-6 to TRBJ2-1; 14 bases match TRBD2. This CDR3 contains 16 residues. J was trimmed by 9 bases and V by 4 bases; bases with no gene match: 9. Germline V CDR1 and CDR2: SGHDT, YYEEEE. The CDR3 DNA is TGTGCCAGCAGCCTAGGGACTAGCGGGAGTGTAGCTGAGCAGTTCTTC. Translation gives CASSLGTSGSVAEQFF.

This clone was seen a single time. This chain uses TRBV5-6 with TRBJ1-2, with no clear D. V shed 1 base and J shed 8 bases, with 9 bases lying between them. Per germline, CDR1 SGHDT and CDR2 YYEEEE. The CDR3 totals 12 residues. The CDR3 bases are TGTGCCAGCAGCTTGCGCCAAGGAGGCTACACCTTC. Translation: CASSLRQGGYTF.

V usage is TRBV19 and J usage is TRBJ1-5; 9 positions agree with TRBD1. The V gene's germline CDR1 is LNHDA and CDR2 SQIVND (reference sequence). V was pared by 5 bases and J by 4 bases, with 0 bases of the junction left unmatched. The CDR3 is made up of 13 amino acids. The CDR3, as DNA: TGTGCCAGTAGTGGGACAGGGAATCAGCCCCAGCATTTT. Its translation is CASSGTGNQPQHF.

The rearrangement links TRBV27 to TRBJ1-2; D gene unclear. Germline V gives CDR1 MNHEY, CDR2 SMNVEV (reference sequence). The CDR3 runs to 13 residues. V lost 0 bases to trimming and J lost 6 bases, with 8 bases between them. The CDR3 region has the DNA TGTGCCAGCAGTTTATCGGCGTACGATGGCTACACCTTC. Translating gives CASSLSAYDGYTF.

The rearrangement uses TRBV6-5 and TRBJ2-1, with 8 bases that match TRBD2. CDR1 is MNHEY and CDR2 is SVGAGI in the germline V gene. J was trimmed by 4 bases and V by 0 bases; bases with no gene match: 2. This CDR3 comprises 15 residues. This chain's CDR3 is CASSYSGLAYNEQFF. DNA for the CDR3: TGTGCCAGCAGTTACTCCGGACTAGCTTACAATGAGCAGTTCTTC.

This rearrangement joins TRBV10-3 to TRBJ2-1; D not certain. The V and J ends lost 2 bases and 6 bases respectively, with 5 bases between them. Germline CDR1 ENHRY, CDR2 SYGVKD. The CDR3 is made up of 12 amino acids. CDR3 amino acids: CAISELSNEQFF. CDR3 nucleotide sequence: TGTGCCATCAGTGAGCTAAGCAATGAGCAGTTCTTC.

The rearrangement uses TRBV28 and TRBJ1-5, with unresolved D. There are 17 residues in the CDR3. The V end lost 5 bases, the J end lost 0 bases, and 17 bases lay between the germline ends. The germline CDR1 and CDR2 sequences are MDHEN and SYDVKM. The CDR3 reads CASSPPGEIYSNQPQHF. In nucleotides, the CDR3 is TGTGCCAGCAGTCCCCCGGGAGAGATTTATAGCAATCAGCCCCAGCATTTT. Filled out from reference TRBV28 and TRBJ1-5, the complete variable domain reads DVKVTQSSRYLVKRTGEKVFLECVQDMDHENMFWYRQDPGLGLRLIYFSYDVKMKEKGDIPEGYSVSREKKERFSLILESASTNQTSMYLCASSPPGEIYSNQPQHFGDGTRLSIL.

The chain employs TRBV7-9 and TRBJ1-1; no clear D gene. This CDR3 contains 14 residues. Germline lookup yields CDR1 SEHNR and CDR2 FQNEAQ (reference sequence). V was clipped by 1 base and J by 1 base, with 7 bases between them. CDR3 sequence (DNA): TGTGCCAGCAGCTTAGGCCAGGCGAACACTGAAGCTTTCTTT. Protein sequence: CASSLGQANTEAFF.

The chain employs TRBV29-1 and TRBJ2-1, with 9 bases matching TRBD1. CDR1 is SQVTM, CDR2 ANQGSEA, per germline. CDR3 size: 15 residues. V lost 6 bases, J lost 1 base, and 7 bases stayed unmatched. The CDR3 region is CSVPIGQGSYNEQFF. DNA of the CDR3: TGCAGCGTCCCAATAGGACAGGGGTCCTACAATGAGCAGTTCTTC.

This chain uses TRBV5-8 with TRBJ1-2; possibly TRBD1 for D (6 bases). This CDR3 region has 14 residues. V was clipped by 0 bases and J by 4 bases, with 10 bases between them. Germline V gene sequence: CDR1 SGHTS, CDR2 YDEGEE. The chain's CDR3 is CASSLGQEGYGYTF. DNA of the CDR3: TGTGCCAGCAGCTTGGGACAGGAGGGCTATGGCTACACCTTC.

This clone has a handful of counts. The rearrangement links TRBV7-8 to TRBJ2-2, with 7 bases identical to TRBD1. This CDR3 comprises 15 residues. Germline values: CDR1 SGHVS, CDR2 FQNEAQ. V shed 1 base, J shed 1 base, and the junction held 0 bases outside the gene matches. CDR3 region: CASSLGTGNTGELFF. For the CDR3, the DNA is TGTGCCAGCAGCTTAGGGACAGGGAACACCGGGGAGCTGTTTTTT.

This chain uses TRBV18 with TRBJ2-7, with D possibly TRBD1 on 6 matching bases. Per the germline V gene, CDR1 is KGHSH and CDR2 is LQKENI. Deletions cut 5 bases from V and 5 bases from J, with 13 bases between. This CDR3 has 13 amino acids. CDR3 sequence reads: CASSAGVGDEQYF. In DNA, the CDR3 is TGTGCCAGCTCAGCAGGGGTTGGGGACGAGCAGTACTTC.

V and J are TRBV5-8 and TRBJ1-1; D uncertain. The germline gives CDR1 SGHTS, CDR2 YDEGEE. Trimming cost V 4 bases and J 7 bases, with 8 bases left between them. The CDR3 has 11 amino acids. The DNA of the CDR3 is TGTGCCAGCAGCCGGCGGGGTGAAGCTTTCTTT. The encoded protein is CASSRRGEAFF.

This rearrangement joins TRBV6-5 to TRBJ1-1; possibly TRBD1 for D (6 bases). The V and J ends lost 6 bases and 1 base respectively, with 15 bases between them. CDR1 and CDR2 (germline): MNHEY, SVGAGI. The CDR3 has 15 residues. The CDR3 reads CASRVQGGGNTEAFF. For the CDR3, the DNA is TGTGCCAGCAGGGTACAGGGAGGAGGGAACACTGAAGCTTTCTTT.

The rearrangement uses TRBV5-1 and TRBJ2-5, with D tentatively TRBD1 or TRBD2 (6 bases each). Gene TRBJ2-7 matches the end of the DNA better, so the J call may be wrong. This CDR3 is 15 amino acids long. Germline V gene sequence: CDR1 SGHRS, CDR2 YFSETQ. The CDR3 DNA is TGCGCCAGCAGTGGAGGGGGGAGCAGATCCTACGAGCAGTACTTC. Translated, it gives CASSGGGSRSYEQYF.

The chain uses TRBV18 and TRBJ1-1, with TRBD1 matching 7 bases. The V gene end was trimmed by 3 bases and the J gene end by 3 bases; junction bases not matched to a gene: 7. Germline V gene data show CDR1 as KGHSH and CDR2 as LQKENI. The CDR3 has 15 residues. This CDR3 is CASSPRQGLDTEAFF. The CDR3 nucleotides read TGTGCCAGCTCACCTAGACAGGGCTTAGACACTGAAGCTTTCTTT.

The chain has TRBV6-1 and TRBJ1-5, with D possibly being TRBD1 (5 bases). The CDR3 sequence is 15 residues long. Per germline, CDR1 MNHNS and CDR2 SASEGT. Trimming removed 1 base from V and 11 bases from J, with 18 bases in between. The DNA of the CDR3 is TGTGCCAGCAGTGAAGGTCCAGGGATCGGTAGGTCCCAGCATTTT. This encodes CASSEGPGIGRSQHF.

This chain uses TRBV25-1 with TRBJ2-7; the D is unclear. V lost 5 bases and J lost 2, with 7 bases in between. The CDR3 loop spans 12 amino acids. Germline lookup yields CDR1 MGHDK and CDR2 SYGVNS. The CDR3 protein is CASSIQAYEQYF. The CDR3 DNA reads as TGTGCCAGCAGTATCCAGGCCTACGAGCAGTACTTC.

CDR3 sequence (DNA): TGTGCCAGCAGCTTAGGGTTAGGGTCTGGGAATGAGCAGTTCTTC. It codes for CASSLGLGSGNEQFF. The rearrangement uses TRBV13 and TRBJ2-1; D gene ambiguous. V was clipped by 0 bases and J by 7 bases, with 13 bases between them. The CDR3 length is 15 residues. Germline values: CDR1 PRHDT, CDR2 FYEKMQ (reference sequence).

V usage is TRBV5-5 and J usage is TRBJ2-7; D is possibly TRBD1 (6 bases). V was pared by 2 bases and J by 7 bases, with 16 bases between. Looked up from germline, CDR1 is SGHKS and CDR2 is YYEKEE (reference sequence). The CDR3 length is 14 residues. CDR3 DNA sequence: TGTGCCAGCAGCTTCGACAGGTTGTGGGGTGAGCAGTACTTC. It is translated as CASSFDRLWGEQYF.

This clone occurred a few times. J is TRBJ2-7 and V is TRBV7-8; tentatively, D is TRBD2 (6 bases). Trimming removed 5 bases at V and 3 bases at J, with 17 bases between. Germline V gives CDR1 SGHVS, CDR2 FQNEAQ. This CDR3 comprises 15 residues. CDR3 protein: CASSPLTGTGYEQYF. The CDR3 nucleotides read TGTGCCAGCAGCCCCCTGACCGGGACTGGCTACGAGCAGTACTTC. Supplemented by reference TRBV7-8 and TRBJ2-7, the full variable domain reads GAGVSQSPRYKVAKRGQDVALRCDPISGHVSLFWYQQALGQGPEFLTYFQNEAQLDKSGLPSDRFFAERPEGSVSTLKIQRTQQEDSAVYLCASSPLTGTGYEQYFGPGTRLTVT.

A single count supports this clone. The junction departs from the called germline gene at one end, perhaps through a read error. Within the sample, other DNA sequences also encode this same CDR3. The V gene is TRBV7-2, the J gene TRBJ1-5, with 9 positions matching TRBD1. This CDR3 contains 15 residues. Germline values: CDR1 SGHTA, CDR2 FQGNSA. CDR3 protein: CASSSGQGSGQPQHF. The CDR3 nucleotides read TGTGCCAGCAGCTCGGGACAGGGAAGCGGTCAGCCCCAGCACTTT. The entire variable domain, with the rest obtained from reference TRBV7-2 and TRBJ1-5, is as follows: GAGVSQSPSNKVTEKGKDVELRCDPISGHTALYWYRQSLGQGLEFLIYFQGNSAPDKSGLPSDRFSAERTGGSVSTLTIQRTQQEDSAVYLCASSSGQGSGQPQHFGDGTRLSIL.

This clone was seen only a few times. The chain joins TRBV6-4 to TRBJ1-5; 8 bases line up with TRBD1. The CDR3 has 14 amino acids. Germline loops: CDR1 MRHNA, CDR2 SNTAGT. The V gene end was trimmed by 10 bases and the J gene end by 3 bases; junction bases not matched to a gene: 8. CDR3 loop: CATSMTGDNQPQHF. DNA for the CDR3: TGTGCCACCTCGATGACAGGGGACAATCAGCCCCAGCATTTT.

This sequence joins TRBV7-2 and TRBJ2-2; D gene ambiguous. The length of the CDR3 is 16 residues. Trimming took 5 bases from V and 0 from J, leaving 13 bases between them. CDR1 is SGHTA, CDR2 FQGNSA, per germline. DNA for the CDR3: TGTGCCAGCAGCCCCGTGGGCGGAACGAACACCGGGGAGCTGTTTTTT. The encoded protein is CASSPVGGTNTGELFF.

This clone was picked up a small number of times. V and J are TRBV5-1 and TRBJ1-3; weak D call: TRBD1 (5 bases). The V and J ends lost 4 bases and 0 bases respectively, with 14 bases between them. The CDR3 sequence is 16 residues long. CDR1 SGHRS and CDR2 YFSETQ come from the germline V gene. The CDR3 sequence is CASSPHDSFSGNTIYF. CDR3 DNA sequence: TGCGCCAGCAGCCCGCATGACAGTTTCTCTGGAAACACCATATATTTT.

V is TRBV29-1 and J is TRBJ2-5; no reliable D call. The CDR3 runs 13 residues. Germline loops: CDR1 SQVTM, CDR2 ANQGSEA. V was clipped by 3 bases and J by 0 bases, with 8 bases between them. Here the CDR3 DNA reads TGCAGCGTTGATAGTGCGTACCAAGAGACCCAGTACTTC. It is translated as CSVDSAYQETQYF.